This TCR beta chain was sequenced for a study of monozygotic twins with inflammatory bowel disease. Findings and limits, study-wide: Variability may have been added to patient repertoires by differing immunosuppressive treatments. Limited statistical power may explain no repertoire similarity difference between concordant and discordant twins. IBD patients share fewer clonotypes with other people than healthy twins do, especially with disease activity. TCRbeta inverse Simpson diversity was decreased in IBD patients versus healthy co-twins.

Concerning this clonotype: The antigen is not known.

TCRdb reprocessed the 5' RACE reads, keeping one entry per CDR3 protein, no DNA. This sample's clone table lists about 350,000 distinct CDR3 sequences. The CDR3 is 18 residues long. Germline values: CDR1 MDHEN, CDR2 SYDVKM. Sequences were obtained from blood. The chain employs TRBV28 and TRBJ2-1. The TCR comes from a human donor with ulcerative colitis or Crohn's disease, or a healthy co-twin of an affected twin (not recorded which). The chain's CDR3 is CASHTATRLIRTNNEQFF.